This is a list of T cell receptor beta chains from one sample in a study of blood T cell repertoires in COVID-19. Produced via immunoSEQ multiplex PCR; TCRdb's table is partial and in-frame only. The top ten clones hold around 8.9% of a sample with roughly 180,000 clones, about 78% of them seen once. Sequencing was performed on peripheral blood. The receptors were gathered from a woman between 45 and 60 years old with active or convalescent COVID-19. The CDR3 runs from the conserved cysteine through the conserved F or W. The order of the fields is clone size, J gene, D gene, V gene, CDR3 protein, CDR3 DNA. D genes are given only for firm matches. Clone size is not always given. Where it is, it says once, few, many or a class for expanded clones.

clone size: NA; J gene: TRBJ1-1; D gene: NA; V gene: TRBV30; CDR3 protein: CAWSARVTEAFF; CDR3 DNA: TGTGCCTGGAGTGCACGAGTCACTGAAGCTTTCTTT
clone size: NA; J gene: TRBJ2-1; D gene: TRBD1; V gene: TRBV18; CDR3 protein: CASSPGQGDGEQFF; CDR3 DNA: TGTGCCAGCTCACCGGGGCAGGGGGACGGTGAGCAGTTCTTC
clone size: NA; J gene: TRBJ2-1; D gene: NA; V gene: TRBV30; CDR3 protein: CAWSGKAAGSYNEQFF; CDR3 DNA: TGTGCCTGGAGTGGTAAGGCCGCAGGCTCCTACAATGAGCAGTTCTTC
clone size: NA; J gene: TRBJ1-4; D gene: TRBD1; V gene: TRBV25-1; CDR3 protein: CASSELDRVGEKLFF; CDR3 DNA: TGTGCCAGCAGTGAACTTGACAGGGTGGGTGAAAAACTGTTTTTT
clone size: NA; J gene: TRBJ1-2; D gene: NA; V gene: TRBV27; CDR3 protein: CASRAGAGYGYTF; CDR3 DNA: TGTGCCAGCAGAGCAGGGGCAGGCTATGGCTACACCTTC
clone size: once; J gene: TRBJ2-7; D gene: NA; V gene: TRBV7-9; CDR3 protein: CASSFVTYEQYF; CDR3 DNA: TGTGCCAGCAGCTTTGTAACCTACGAGCAGTACTTC
clone size: NA; J gene: TRBJ2-7; D gene: TRBD2; V gene: TRBV7-9; CDR3 protein: CASSGTSGRAFHEQYF; CDR3 DNA: TGTGCCAGCAGCGGGACTAGCGGGAGGGCCTTCCACGAGCAGTACTTC
clone size: NA; J gene: TRBJ2-7; D gene: TRBD1; V gene: TRBV7-2; CDR3 protein: CASSSPRDRGLIVYEQYF; CDR3 DNA: TGTGCCAGCAGCTCACCTCGGGACAGGGGGCTTATTGTATACGAGCAGTACTTC
clone size: NA; J gene: TRBJ1-2; D gene: TRBD1; V gene: TRBV11-2; CDR3 protein: CASSLTGGWYGYTF; CDR3 DNA: TGTGCCAGCAGCTTGACAGGGGGATGGTATGGCTACACCTTC
clone size: NA; J gene: TRBJ1-2; D gene: NA; V gene: TRBV9; CDR3 protein: CASSVGGDQGYTF; CDR3 DNA: TGTGCCAGCAGCGTAGGAGGAGATCAAGGCTACACCTTC
clone size: NA; J gene: TRBJ1-2; D gene: NA; V gene: TRBV7-9; CDR3 protein: CASSLVVGFWRGYTF; CDR3 DNA: TGTGCCAGCAGCTTAGTAGTTGGCTTCTGGAGGGGCTACACCTTC
clone size: NA; J gene: TRBJ1-1; D gene: NA; V gene: TRBV3-1/TRBV3-2; CDR3 protein: CASSQEIGGTEAFF; CDR3 DNA: TGTGCCAGCAGCCAAGAAATAGGGGGTACTGAAGCTTTCTTT
clone size: NA; J gene: TRBJ2-2; D gene: NA; V gene: TRBV5-6; CDR3 protein: CASKGPPQGGDTGELFF; CDR3 DNA: TGTGCCAGCAAGGGCCCCCCACAGGGGGGGGACACCGGGGAGCTGTTTTTT
clone size: NA; J gene: TRBJ2-1; D gene: NA; V gene: TRBV7-3; CDR3 protein: CASRASLGGPYNEQFF; CDR3 DNA: TGTGCCAGCAGGGCTTCTTTGGGGGGGCCCTACAATGAGCAGTTCTTC
clone size: NA; J gene: TRBJ2-3; D gene: NA; V gene: TRBV7-2; CDR3 protein: CASSSRGLTDTQYF; CDR3 DNA: TGTGCCAGCAGCTCGCGCGGACTCACAGATACGCAGTATTTT
clone size: NA; J gene: TRBJ2-1; D gene: TRBD2; V gene: TRBV6-5; CDR3 protein: CASSSRLAGGNEQFF; CDR3 DNA: TGTGCCAGCAGTTCCCGACTAGCGGGAGGGAATGAGCAGTTCTTC
clone size: NA; J gene: TRBJ2-2; D gene: TRBD1; V gene: TRBV7-3; CDR3 protein: CASSLDRAGTGELFF; CDR3 DNA: TGTGCCAGCAGCTTGGACAGGGCGGGTACCGGGGAGCTGTTTTTT